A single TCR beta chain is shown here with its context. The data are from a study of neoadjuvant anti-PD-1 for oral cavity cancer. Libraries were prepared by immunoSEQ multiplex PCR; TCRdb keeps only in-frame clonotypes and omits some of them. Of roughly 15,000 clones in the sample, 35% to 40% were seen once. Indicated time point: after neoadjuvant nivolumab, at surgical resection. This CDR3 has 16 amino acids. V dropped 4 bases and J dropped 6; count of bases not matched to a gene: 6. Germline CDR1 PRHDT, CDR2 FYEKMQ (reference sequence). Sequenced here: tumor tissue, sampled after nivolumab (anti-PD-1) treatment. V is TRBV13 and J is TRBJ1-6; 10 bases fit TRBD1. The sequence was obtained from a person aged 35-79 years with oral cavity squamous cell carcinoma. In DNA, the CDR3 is TGTGCCAGCAGCTCCGACAGGGGGCCGAGTAATTCACCCCTCCACTTT. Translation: CASSSDRGPSNSPLHF.